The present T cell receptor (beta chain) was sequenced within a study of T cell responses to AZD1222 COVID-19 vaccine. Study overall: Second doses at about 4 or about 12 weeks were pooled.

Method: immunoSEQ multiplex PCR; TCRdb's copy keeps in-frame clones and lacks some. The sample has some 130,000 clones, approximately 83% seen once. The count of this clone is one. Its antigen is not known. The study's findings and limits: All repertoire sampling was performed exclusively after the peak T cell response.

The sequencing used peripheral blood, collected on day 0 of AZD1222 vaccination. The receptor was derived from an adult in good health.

CDR3 sequence reads: CASSLDPTGYNEQFF. The CDR3, as DNA: TGTGCCAGCAGCTTAGACCCTACAGGTTACAATGAGCAGTTCTTC. The rearrangement joins TRBV7-9 to TRBJ2-1; perhaps TRBD1 as D (5 bases). Germline V lookup: CDR1 SEHNR, CDR2 FQNEAQ (reference sequence). The V gene lost 1 base and the J gene lost 4 bases, with 11 bases spanning the gap. The CDR3 covers 15 residues.